This T cell receptor (delta chain) was recorded in a study of gammadelta T cells in human blood (dated by TCRdb to about 2020). The CDR3 runs 18 residues from the cysteine to the phenylalanine. Only CDR3 DNA remains: 54 bases, in frame from the first base. From the germline V gene, CDR1 is GEAIGNYY and CDR2 is EKD. V loses 0 bases at its end and J loses 0 bases; junction bases beyond the gene matches: 12. This clone counts as large (0.1 to 1%). No antigen is known for it. No qualities accompany the bases; no much larger clone lies one base away. The investigation overall reported the following: The study reported that microbial exposure appeared to drive polyclonal expansion of innate gamma-delta T cells immediately after birth.

The receptor library was made with RT-PCR. Sequencer: Illumina MiSeq. The public reads were reprocessed by TCRdb using CATT, and rows of matching DNA were later combined. A total of just over 350 delta-chain clones appear in this sample, roughly 10% of them only once. Of the sample, 25% to 35% is held by the ten largest clones. This receptor was identified in a human donor. The rearrangement joined TRDV2 to TRDJ1; a stretch of 7 junction bases matches TRDD3. The specimen was Vgamma9Vdelta2 gamma-delta T cells from adult blood. The nucleotide sequence is given as TGTGCCTGTGACACCGTCTCTGGGGGCAACGACAACACCGATAAACTCATCTTT. The encoded protein is CACDTVSGGNDNTDKLIF.